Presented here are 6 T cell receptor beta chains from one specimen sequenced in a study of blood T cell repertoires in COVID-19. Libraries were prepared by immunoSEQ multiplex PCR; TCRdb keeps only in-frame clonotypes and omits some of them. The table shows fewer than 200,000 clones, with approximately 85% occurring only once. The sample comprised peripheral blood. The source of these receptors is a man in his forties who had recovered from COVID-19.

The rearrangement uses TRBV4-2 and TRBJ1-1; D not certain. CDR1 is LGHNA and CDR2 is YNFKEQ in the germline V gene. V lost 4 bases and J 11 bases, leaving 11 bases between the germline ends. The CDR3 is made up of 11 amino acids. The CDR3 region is CASSLDTGAFF. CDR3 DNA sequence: TGTGCCAGCAGCCTTGACACTGGGGCTTTCTTT.

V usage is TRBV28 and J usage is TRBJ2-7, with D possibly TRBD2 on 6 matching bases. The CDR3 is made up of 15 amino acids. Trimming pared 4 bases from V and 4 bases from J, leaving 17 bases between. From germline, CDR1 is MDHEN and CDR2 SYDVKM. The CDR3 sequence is CASSSSGQGGYEQYF. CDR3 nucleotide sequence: TGTGCCAGCAGTTCGTCCGGGCAGGGAGGATACGAGCAGTACTTC.

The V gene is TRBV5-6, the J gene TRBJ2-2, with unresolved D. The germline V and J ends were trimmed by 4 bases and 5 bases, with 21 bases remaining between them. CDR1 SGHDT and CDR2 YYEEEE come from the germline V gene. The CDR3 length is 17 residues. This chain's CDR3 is CASSPLTLITSTGELFF. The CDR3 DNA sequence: TGTGCCAGCAGCCCACTCACTCTAATAACTTCGACCGGGGAGCTGTTTTTT.

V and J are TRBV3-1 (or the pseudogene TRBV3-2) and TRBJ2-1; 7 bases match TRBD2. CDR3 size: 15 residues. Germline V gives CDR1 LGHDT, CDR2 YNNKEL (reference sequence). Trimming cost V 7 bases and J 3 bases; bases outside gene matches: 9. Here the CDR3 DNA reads TGTGCCAGCAACACTAAAGCGGGGCGCTACAATGAGCAGTTCTTC. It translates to CASNTKAGRYNEQFF.

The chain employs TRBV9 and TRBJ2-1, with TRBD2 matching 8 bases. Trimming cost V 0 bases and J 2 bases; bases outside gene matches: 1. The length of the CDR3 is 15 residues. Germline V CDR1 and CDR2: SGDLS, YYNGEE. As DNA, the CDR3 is TGTGCCAGCAGCGTAGACGGGGGGGCCTACAATGAGCAGTTCTTC. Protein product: CASSVDGGAYNEQFF. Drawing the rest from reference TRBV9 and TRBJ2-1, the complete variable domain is DSGVTQTPKHLITATGQRVTLRCSPRSGDLSVYWYQQSLDQGLQFLIQYYNGEERAKGNILERFSAQQFPDLHSELNLSSLELGDSALYFCASSVDGGAYNEQFFGPGTRLTVL.

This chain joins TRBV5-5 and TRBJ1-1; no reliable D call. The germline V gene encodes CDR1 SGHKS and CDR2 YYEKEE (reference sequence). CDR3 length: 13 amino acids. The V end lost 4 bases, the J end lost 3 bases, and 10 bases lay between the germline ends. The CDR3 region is CASSPAGYTEAFF. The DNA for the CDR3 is TGTGCCAGCAGCCCCGCGGGCTACACTGAAGCTTTCTTT.